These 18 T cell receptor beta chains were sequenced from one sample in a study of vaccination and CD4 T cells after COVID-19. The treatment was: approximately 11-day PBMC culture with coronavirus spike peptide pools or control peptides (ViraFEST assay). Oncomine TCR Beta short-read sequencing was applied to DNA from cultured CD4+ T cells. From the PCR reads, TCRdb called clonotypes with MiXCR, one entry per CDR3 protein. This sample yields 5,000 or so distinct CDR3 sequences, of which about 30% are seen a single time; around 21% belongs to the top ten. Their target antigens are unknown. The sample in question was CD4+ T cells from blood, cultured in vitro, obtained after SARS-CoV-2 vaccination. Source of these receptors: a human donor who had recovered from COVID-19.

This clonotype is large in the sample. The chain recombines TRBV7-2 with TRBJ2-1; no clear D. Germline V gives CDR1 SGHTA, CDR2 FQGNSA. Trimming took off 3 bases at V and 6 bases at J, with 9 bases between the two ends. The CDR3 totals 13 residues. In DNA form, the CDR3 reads TGTGCCAGCAGCTTCTACTTATCCAATGAGCAGTTCTTC. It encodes CASSFYLSNEQFF.

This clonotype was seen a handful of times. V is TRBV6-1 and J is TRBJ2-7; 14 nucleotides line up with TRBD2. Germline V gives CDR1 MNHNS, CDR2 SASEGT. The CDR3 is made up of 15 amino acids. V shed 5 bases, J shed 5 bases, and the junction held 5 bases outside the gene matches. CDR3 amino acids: CASSRLAGGYDEQYF. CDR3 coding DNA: TGTGCCAGCAGTCGACTAGCGGGGGGGTACGACGAGCAGTACTTC.

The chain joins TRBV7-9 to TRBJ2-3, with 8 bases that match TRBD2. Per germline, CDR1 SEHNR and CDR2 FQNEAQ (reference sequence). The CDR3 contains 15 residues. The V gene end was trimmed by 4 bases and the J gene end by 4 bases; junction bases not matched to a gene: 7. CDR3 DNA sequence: TGTGCCAGCAGCTCACGGGGGGGGCGGGCAGATACGCAGTATTTT. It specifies CASSSRGGRADTQYF.

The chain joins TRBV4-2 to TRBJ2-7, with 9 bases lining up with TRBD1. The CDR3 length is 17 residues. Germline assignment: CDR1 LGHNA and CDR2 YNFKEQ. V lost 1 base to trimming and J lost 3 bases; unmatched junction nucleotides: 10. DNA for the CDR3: TGTGCCAGCAGCCAAGTTCCCGCGCGGGACAGGGACTACGAGCAGTACTTC. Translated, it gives CASSQVPARDRDYEQYF.

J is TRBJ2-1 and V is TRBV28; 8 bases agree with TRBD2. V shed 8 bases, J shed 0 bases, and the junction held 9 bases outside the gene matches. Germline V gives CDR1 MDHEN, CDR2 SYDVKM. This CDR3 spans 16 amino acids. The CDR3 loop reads CASVSGSWSSYNEQFF. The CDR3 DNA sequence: TGTGCCAGCGTCAGCGGGAGTTGGAGCTCCTACAATGAGCAGTTCTTC.

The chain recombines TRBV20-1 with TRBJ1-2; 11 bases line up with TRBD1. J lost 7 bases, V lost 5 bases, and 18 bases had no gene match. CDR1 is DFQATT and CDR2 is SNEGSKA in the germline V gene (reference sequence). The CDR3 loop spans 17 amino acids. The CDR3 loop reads CSAEFPGQGVSRTGYTF. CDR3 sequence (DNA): TGCAGTGCTGAGTTTCCGGGACAGGGGGTTTCCAGGACTGGCTACACCTTC.

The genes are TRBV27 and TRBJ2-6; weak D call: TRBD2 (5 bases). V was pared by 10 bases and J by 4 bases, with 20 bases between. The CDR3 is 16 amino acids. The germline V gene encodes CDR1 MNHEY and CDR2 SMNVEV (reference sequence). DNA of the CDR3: TGTGCCACTGGAGGACTGGTAACGGCAGGGGCCAACGTCCTGACTTTC. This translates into CATGGLVTAGANVLTF.

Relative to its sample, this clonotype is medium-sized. CDR3 sequence: CASSLGSAGWSETQYF. The CDR3, as DNA: TGTGCCAGCAGCTTAGGGTCCGCGGGATGGAGTGAGACCCAGTACTTC. The rearrangement uses TRBV5-4 and TRBJ2-5; the D gene is possibly TRBD2 (6 bases). Trimming took off 2 bases at V and 5 bases at J, with 19 bases between the two ends. The CDR3 is 16 residues long. Germline V gene lookup returns CDR1 SGHNT and CDR2 YYREEE (reference sequence).

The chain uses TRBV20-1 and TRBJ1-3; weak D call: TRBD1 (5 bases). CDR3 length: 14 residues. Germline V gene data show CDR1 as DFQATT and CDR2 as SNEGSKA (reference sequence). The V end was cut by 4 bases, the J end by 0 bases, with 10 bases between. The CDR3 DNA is TGCAGTGCTATAGACAGCCGCTCTGGAAACACCATATATTTT. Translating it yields CSAIDSRSGNTIYF.

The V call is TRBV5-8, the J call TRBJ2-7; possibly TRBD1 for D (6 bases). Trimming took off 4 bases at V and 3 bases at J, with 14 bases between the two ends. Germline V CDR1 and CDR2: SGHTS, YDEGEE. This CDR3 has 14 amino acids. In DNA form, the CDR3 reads TGTGCCAGCAGCCCATGGGACACCCTCTACGAGCAGTACTTC. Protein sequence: CASSPWDTLYEQYF.

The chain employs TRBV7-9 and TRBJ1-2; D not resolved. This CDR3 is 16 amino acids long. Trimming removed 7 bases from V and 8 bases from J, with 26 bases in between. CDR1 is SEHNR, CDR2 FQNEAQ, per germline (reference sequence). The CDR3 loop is CASTNQTSMYLWGYTF. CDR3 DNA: TGTGCCAGCACCAACCAGACATCTATGTACCTCTGGGGCTACACCTTC.

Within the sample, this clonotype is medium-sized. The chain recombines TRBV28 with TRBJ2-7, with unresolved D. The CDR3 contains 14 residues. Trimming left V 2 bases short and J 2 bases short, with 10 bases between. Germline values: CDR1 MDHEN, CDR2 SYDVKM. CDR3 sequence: CASSLVGRTYEQYF. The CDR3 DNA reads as TGTGCCAGCAGTTTAGTTGGCAGAACCTACGAGCAGTACTTC.

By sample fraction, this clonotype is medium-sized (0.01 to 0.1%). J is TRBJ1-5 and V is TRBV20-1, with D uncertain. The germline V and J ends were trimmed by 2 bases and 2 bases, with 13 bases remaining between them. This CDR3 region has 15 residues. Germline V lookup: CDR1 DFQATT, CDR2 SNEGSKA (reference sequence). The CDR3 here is CSARSRGSGNQPQHF. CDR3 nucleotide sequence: TGCAGTGCTAGATCACGGGGTTCCGGCAATCAGCCCCAGCATTTT.

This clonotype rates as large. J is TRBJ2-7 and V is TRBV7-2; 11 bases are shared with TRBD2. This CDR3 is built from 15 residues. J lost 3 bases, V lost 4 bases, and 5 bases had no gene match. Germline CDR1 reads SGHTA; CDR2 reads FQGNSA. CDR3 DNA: TGTGCCAGCAGCTCGTACCTAGCGGGAGGCTACGAGCAGTACTTC. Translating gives CASSSYLAGGYEQYF. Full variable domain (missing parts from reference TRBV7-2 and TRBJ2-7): GAGVSQSPSNKVTEKGKDVELRCDPISGHTALYWYRQSLGQGLEFLIYFQGNSAPDKSGLPSDRFSAERTGGSVSTLTIQRTQQEDSAVYLCASSSYLAGGYEQYFGPGTRLTVT.

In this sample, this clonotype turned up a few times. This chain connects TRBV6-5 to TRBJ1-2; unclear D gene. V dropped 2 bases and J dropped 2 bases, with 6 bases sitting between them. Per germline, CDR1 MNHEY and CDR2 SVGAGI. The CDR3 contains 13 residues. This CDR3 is CASSYDGNYGYTF. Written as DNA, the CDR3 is TGTGCCAGCAGTTACGACGGAAACTATGGCTACACCTTC.

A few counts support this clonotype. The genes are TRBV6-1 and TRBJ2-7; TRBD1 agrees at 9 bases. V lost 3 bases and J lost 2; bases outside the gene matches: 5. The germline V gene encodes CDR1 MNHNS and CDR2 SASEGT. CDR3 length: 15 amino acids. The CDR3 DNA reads TGTGCCAGCAGTGACCCGGGACAGGGAGCCTACGAGCAGTACTTC. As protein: CASSDPGQGAYEQYF.

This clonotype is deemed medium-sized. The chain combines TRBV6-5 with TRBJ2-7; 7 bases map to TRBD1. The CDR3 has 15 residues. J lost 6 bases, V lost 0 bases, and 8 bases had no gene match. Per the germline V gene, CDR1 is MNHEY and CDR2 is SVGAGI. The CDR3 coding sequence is TGTGCCAGCAGTTACTCGTATGACAGGGTAAGCGAGCAGTACTTC. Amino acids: CASSYSYDRVSEQYF.

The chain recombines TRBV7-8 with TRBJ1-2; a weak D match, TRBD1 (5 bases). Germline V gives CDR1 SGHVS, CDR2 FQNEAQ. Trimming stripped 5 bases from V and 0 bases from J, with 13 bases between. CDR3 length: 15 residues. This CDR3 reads CASSRTGGANYGYTF. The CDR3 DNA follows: TGTGCCAGCAGCCGAACGGGGGGAGCTAACTATGGCTACACCTTC.